This entry describes one T cell receptor (beta chain). The entry originates in a study of Ad26.COV2.S vaccination and SARS-CoV-2 variants. Treatment given: 15 to 20 received Ad26.COV2.S at low or high dose, single or two shots; roughly five received placebo; per-sample allocation not given. Sampling occurred on day 63 after the first vaccine or placebo injection. Assay: immunoSEQ multiplex PCR; the TCRdb copy retains only in-frame clones and omits some. Of under 600,000 clones detected, 80% to 90% appear once; the ten largest clones hold 1.7%. CDR1 is SGHAT and CDR2 is FQNNGV in the germline V gene. V lost 1 base, J lost 6 bases, and 13 bases lay in between. The CDR3 is made up of 15 amino acids.

Sequencing used peripheral blood, obtained in a trial of Ad26.COV2.S vaccine versus placebo. The chain couples TRBV11-2 to TRBJ2-1; D may be TRBD1 (6 bases). This clonotype was sampled from a person between 18 and 65 years old who received the Ad26.COV2.S COVID-19 vaccine or a placebo. CDR3 DNA sequence: TGTGCCAGCAGCTTAGTTAGGGGCAGGGGCAATGAGCAGTTCTTC. Amino acid sequence: CASSLVRGRGNEQFF.